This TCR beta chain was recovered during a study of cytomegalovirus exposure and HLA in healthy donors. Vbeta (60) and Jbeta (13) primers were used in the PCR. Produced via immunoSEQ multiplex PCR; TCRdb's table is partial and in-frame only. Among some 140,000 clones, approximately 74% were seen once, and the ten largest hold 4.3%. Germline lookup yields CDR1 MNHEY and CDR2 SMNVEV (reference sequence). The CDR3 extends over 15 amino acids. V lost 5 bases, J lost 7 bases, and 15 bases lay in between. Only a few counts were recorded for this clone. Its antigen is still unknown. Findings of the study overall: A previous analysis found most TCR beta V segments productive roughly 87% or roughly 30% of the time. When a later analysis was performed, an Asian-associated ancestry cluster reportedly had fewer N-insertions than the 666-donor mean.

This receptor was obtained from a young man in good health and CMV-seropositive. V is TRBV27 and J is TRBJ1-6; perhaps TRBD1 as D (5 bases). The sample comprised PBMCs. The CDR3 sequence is CASSEQVISNSPLHF. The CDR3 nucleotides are TGTGCCAGCAGTGAACAGGTTATTTCGAATTCACCCCTCCACTTT.